Listed below are T cell receptor beta chains from one sample, sequenced in a study of CXCR3 chemokines and chemotherapy response in bladder cancer. TCRdb analysed the PCR reads with MiXCR anew, one entry per CDR3 protein. The sample holds about 8,100 distinct CDR3 sequences, roughly 12% seen once. The sample here was taken from a patient whose treatment included neoadjuvant chemotherapy. All receptors derive from a human donor with bladder cancer that responded to neoadjuvant chemotherapy. Each CDR3 is given with its conserved first and last residue. Fields, in order: V gene, J gene, CDR3 protein.

TRBV29-1	TRBJ2-1	CSVVGLAGVGEQFF
TRBV19	TRBJ1-2	CASSGQSTNYGYTF
TRBV20-1	TRBJ1-2	CSARVGQSIYGYTF
TRBV12-5	TRBJ1-2	CASGRPGQGPINYGYTF
TRBV27	TRBJ1-1	CASTGLAGNTEAFF
TRBV6-5	TRBJ2-3	CASSYIRGSTDTQYF
TRBV18	TRBJ2-4	CASSNVNRGASIANIQYF
TRBV6-1	TRBJ2-1	CASSERRGTYNEQFF
TRBV6-5	TRBJ2-5	CASTPLGGPETQYF
TRBV30	TRBJ1-1	CAWWGTEAFF
TRBV5-6	TRBJ2-2	CASSYVQGAGELFF
TRBV7-2	TRBJ2-1	CASSSAPAGIGNEQFF
TRBV18	TRBJ2-2	CASSPSTANTGELFF
TRBV19	TRBJ2-1	CASSIRGEQFF
TRBV20-1	TRBJ1-1	CSATWGRTEAFF
TRBV6-2/TRBV6-3	TRBJ1-6	CASTYTGGVGGSPLHF
TRBV20-1	TRBJ1-6	CSTDKVNSPLHF
TRBV27	TRBJ2-7	CASSLGRGISSYEQYF
TRBV5-6	TRBJ2-7	CASSFSGLRAGNEQYF
TRBV27	TRBJ2-1	CASSKSGGYNEQFF
TRBV15	TRBJ2-5	CATSRSPQETQYF
TRBV19	TRBJ1-2	CASTNRQSYGYTF
TRBV19	TRBJ2-3	CASRRGQGLDTQYF
TRBV18	TRBJ2-2	CASSPIDRDTGELFF
TRBV29-1	TRBJ2-6	CSVRSHSGANVLTF
TRBV27	TRBJ2-7	CASRSRYEQYF
TRBV25-1	TRBJ2-7	CASSSLAFYEQYF
TRBV6-1	TRBJ2-2	CASLVTSGLANTGELFF
TRBV5-5	TRBJ1-4	CASSFDLGEKLFF
TRBV6-6	TRBJ1-3	CASSYEGGNTIYF
TRBV6-6	TRBJ2-3	CASALSGGATDTQYF
TRBV13	TRBJ1-2	CASSSGQGNYGYTF